The entry below describes one T cell receptor (beta chain). Its specificity is unknown. These data originate in a study of T cells expressing NK-cell markers. The study's findings and limits: What remained unclear was the HCMV specificity of expanded NKG2C+ T cell clones. The contribution of dominant NKG2C+ clonotypes to CD8+ T cells in about six donors was about 1.0-7.0%. These clonotypes additionally ranked first within the CD3+CD56-NKG2C+ fraction of a handful of donors.

UMIs accompanied the 5'RACE template switching by which TCR beta cDNA was made. TCRdb re-called the 5' RACE reads, yielding one record per CDR3 amino acid sequence without DNA. The table counts approximately 460,000 distinct CDR3 sequences; 7.3% lies in the top ten. The CDR3 has 16 amino acids. CDR1 DFQATT and CDR2 SNEGSKA come from the germline V gene (reference sequence). V usage is TRBV20-1 and J usage is TRBJ2-1; TCRdb gives TRBD2 as the D gene, but with no DNA this cannot be confirmed. The origin of this receptor is a woman between 18 and 69 years old in good health. Input material: blood T cells: a sorted CD56 or NKG2C T cell subset, CD4+ or CD8+ T cells, or bulk PBMC T cells (not recorded which). The CDR3 region is CSAGGVTSGSENEQFF.